This paragraph covers one T cell receptor beta chain sequence. Its matching antigen is unknown. Prepared libraries of TCR beta cDNA carried unique molecular identifiers. Researchers reported 550,000 or so cDNA molecules coming from 1 to 10 million T cells. TCRdb ran MiXCR on the PCR reads and lists one entry per CDR3 protein. This table has 700,000 to 900,000 distinct CDR3 sequences, approximately 44% appearing once. The sample originates from a study of post-analysis software for immune sequencing data. Study observations and caveats: Patients used five TRBV segments, including TRBV5-6, TRBV5-1 and TRBV20-1, more often than controls.

CDR3 length: 15 amino acids. Trimming took 0 bases from V and 5 from J, leaving 12 bases between them. Germline loops: CDR1 LGHDT, CDR2 YNNKEL (reference sequence). The specimen sequenced was blood. The receptor's source is a girl aged 10-17 years with multiple sclerosis. The chain recombines TRBV3-1 with TRBJ2-3; D perhaps matches TRBD2 (6 bases). The CDR3 bases are TGTGCCAGCAGCCAAGATTTAGCGGTGCAAGATACGCAGTATTTT. Translated: CASSQDLAVQDTQYF.